Below, one T cell receptor (beta chain) is given with its context. The sample comes from a study of cytomegalovirus exposure and HLA in healthy donors. Germline V gene data show CDR1 as KGHSH and CDR2 as LQKENI. This CDR3 contains 13 residues. V lost 1 base and J 5 bases, leaving 8 bases between the germline ends. PCR employed 60 Vbeta and 13 Jbeta primers. Some clones are missing from TCRdb's copy, which holds only in-frame ones; the method was immunoSEQ multiplex PCR. The repertoire includes 95,000 to 150,000 clones, roughly 66% of them detected once, and about 1.5% sits in the top ten. The sequenced material came from PBMCs. This receptor was taken from a man aged 18 to 35 in good health and CMV-seronegative. V gene TRBV18 combines with J gene TRBJ2-5; a possible D gene is TRBD2 (6 bases). The CDR3 spells CASSPHRGETQYF. CDR3 sequence (DNA): TGTGCCAGCTCACCACATCGGGGGGAGACCCAGTACTTC.